One and the same sample provided the 26 T cell receptor beta chains below, sequenced in a study of identical twins (dated by TCRdb to 2016 to 2017). Receptors were amplified or captured by 5' RACE. Sequencing used an Illumina HiSeq 2000. The public sequencing data were trimmed at Q25 with fastp and processed into clonotypes with MiXCR by TCRdb, which kept only in-frame beta chains. Every CDR3 protein is listed once, alongside the most common genes and DNA of its rows. The sample contains approximately 1.8 million distinct CDR3 sequences, 32% of them found a single time. Approximately 0.25% of the sample comes from the top ten. Sample: cord blood. The receptors shown here come from a newborn girl in good health.

The CDR3 DNA sequence: TGCGCCAGCAGCCAAGAGAACCTACTAGCGGCACCCTACAATGAGCAGTTCTTC. Its translation is CASSQENLLAAPYNEQFF. The chain employs TRBV4-1 and TRBJ2-1, with 8 bases fitting TRBD2. Per germline, CDR1 MGHRA and CDR2 YSYEKL. The CDR3 is 18 residues long. V shed 0 bases, J shed 2 bases, and the junction held 9 bases outside the gene matches.

The chain employs TRBV20-1 and TRBJ2-3, with TRBD2 identical over 9 bases. The length of the CDR3 is 16 residues. The V and J ends lost 0 bases and 10 bases, in that order; junction bases with no gene match: 14. CDR1 and CDR2 from the germline V gene are DFQATT and SNEGSKA (reference sequence). In DNA form, the CDR3 reads TGCAGTGCTAGAGAGGGTCCGGTGGTAGCGGGAGAAGCGCAGTATTTT. Encoded protein: CSAREGPVVAGEAQYF.

This clonotype was observed a handful of times. The rearrangement links TRBV6-2 or TRBV6-3 to TRBJ2-5, with D perhaps matching TRBD2 (6 bases). CDR3 length: 16 amino acids. The germline gives CDR1 MNHEY, CDR2 SVGEGT. Trimming removed 5 bases at V and 3 bases at J, with 19 bases between. Here the CDR3 reads CASSRGTYPPKETQYF. The DNA for the CDR3 is TGTGCCAGCAGTCGCGGGACTTACCCCCCGAAAGAGACCCAGTACTTC.

The chain employs TRBV11-1 and TRBJ2-7; no firm D call. Germline CDR1 SGHAT, CDR2 FQDESV (reference sequence). This CDR3 is 12 amino acids long. Deletions cut 5 bases from V and 4 bases from J, with 9 bases between. CDR3 amino acids: CASSRGEYEQYF. The DNA of the CDR3 is TGTGCCAGCAGCCGCGGAGAGTACGAGCAGTACTTC.

This clonotype was counted at least ten times. This chain's CDR3 is CASRGRRSSYNEQFF. As DNA, the CDR3 is TGTGCCAGCAGAGGCCGGCGGAGCTCCTACAATGAGCAGTTCTTC. The gene calls are TRBV4-2 and TRBJ2-1, with no clear D. CDR1 LGHNA and CDR2 YNFKEQ come from the germline V gene. CDR3 length: 15 amino acids. The V gene lost 6 bases and the J gene lost 0 bases, with 12 bases spanning the gap.

This chain connects TRBV12-5 to TRBJ2-1; D possibly corresponds to TRBD1 (5 bases). V shed 0 bases and J shed 0 bases, with 12 bases lying between them. Germline assignment: CDR1 LGHNT and CDR2 FRNRAP. This CDR3 has 17 amino acids. CDR3 region: CASGLVAGKLSYNEQFF. The CDR3 DNA is TGTGCTAGTGGTTTGGTAGCAGGGAAACTCTCCTACAATGAGCAGTTCTTC. Complete variable domain (other parts from reference TRBV12-5 and TRBJ2-1): DARVTQTPRHKVTEMGQEVTMRCQPILGHNTVFWYRQTMMQGLELLAYFRNRAPLDDSGMPKDRFSAEMPDATLATLKIQPSEPRDSAVYFCASGLVAGKLSYNEQFFGPGTRLTVL.

This clonotype was observed a handful of times. The chain couples TRBV21-1 to TRBJ1-1. TRBV21-1 counts as a pseudogene. The CDR3 is 14 residues long. CDR3 region: CASSKTPGTTEAFF. The CDR3, as DNA: TGTGCCAGCAGCAAAACTCCAGGGACCACTGAAGCTTTCTTT.

The chain couples TRBV13 to TRBJ2-1, with 7 nucleotides matching TRBD2. J was trimmed by 5 bases and V by 3 bases; bases with no gene match: 10. Germline values: CDR1 PRHDT, CDR2 FYEKMQ (reference sequence). The CDR3 loop spans 16 amino acids. The CDR3 region has the DNA TGTGCCAGCAGCTTCCGAATAAGCGGGATCCACAATGAGCAGTTCTTC. Translation gives CASSFRISGIHNEQFF. Complete variable domain (other parts from reference TRBV13 and TRBJ2-1): AAGVIQSPRHLIKEKRETATLKCYPIPRHDTVYWYQQGPGQDPQFLISFYEKMQSDKGSIPDRFSAQQFSDYHSELNMSSLELGDSALYFCASSFRISGIHNEQFFGPGTRLTVL.

Only a few counts were recorded for this clonotype. The chain combines TRBV20-1 with TRBJ2-7; TRBD2 matches at 9 bases. Germline-derived CDR1 and CDR2 are DFQATT and SNEGSKA (reference sequence). Trimming at V came to 5 bases and at J to 3 bases, leaving 8 bases not matched to a gene. This CDR3 has 14 amino acids. The CDR3 bases are TGCAGTGCTCCTGACTATAGCGGGGGCTACGAGCAGTACTTC. Protein: CSAPDYSGGYEQYF.

The chain employs TRBV7-2 and TRBJ1-2; D remains ambiguous. This CDR3 spans 13 amino acids. V was shortened by 5 bases and J by 3 bases, with 10 bases between the two germline ends. Germline V lookup: CDR1 SGHTA, CDR2 FQGNSA. This chain's CDR3 is CASSPYPDYGYTF. The CDR3 DNA reads TGTGCCAGCAGCCCTTACCCGGACTATGGCTACACCTTC.

In this sample, this clonotype turned up a few times. The chain links TRBV2 to TRBJ2-3, with a tentative D call TRBD2 (6 bases). The CDR3 spans 20 residues. V was cut by 1 base and J by 3 bases, with 26 bases left in between. Germline lookup yields CDR1 SNHLY and CDR2 FYNNEI. DNA of the CDR3: TGTGCCAGCAGTGAAGGAAGGTCCCGGCGGGAACGTATAGTGACAGATACGCAGTATTTT. Protein sequence: CASSEGRSRRERIVTDTQYF.

This clonotype has a count of ten or more. The chain is built from TRBV14 and TRBJ2-1; tentatively, D is TRBD2 (5 bases). V was clipped by 8 bases and J by 12 bases, with 14 bases between them. The CDR3 is 11 residues long. Germline values: CDR1 SGHDN, CDR2 FVKESK. The CDR3, as DNA: TGTGCCAGCCGGAGCGGTGATGTGCAGTTCTTC. Protein: CASRSGDVQFF.

This clonotype was seen a handful of times. J is TRBJ1-2 and V is TRBV3-1, with D possibly being TRBD1 (5 bases). The V gene lost 2 bases and the J gene lost 7 bases, with 26 bases spanning the gap. The CDR3 totals 18 residues. Germline V gene lookup returns CDR1 LGHDT and CDR2 YNNKEL (reference sequence). For the CDR3, the DNA is TGTGCCAGCAGCCAATGGATTTACCCGACCAGGGTTCATCGTGGCTACACCTTC. As protein: CASSQWIYPTRVHRGYTF.

The chain links TRBV20-1 to TRBJ1-5; TRBD1 aligns across 11 bases. Germline CDR1 DFQATT, CDR2 SNEGSKA (reference sequence). Trimming took 1 base from V and 7 from J; bases not matched to a gene: 3. This CDR3 has 14 amino acids. CDR3 sequence (DNA): TGCAGTGCTAGAGGGACAGGGGGCCGGCAGCCCCAGCATTTT. Protein: CSARGTGGRQPQHF.

V is TRBV7-9 and J is TRBJ2-7, with D possibly matching TRBD2 (7 bases). The length of the CDR3 is 15 residues. Looked up from germline, CDR1 is SEHNR and CDR2 is FQNEAQ (reference sequence). V shed 2 bases and J shed 2 bases, with 13 bases lying between them. CDR3 in DNA: TGTGCCAGCAGCTTATATAGGGGGACTACCTACGAGCAGTACTTC. Protein sequence: CASSLYRGTTYEQYF.

This clonotype was found a few times. J is TRBJ2-5 and V is TRBV10-3, with 7 bases aligning to TRBD1. The DNA end is a closer match to TRBJ2-7, so the J assignment may be wrong. This CDR3 has 13 residues. CDR1 and CDR2 from the germline V gene are ENHRY and SYGVKD. CDR3 sequence (DNA): TGTGCCATCAGTGAGTCTGACAGGGACGAGCAGTACTTC. Translation: CAISESDRDEQYF.

J is TRBJ2-1 and V is TRBV5-1, with D possibly matching TRBD1 (6 bases). The CDR3 has 15 amino acids. Deletions cut 0 bases from V and 4 bases from J, with 11 bases between. Per germline, CDR1 SGHRS and CDR2 YFSETQ. The CDR3 DNA is TGCGCCAGCAGCTTGGACAGGGCGGAGTACAATGAGCAGTTCTTC. This sequence encodes CASSLDRAEYNEQFF. Combining the CDR3 with reference TRBV5-1 and TRBJ2-1 gives the whole variable domain KAGVTQTPRYLIKTRGQQVTLSCSPISGHRSVSWYQQTPGQGLQFLFEYFSETQRNKGNFPGRFSGRQFSNSRSEMNVSTLELGDSALYLCASSLDRAEYNEQFFGPGTRLTVL.

This clonotype was found a few times. V is TRBV10-3 and J is TRBJ1-6; tentatively, D is TRBD1 (5 bases). This CDR3 is 14 amino acids long. V gave up 10 bases and J gave up 8 bases, with 18 bases separating them. The germline V gene has CDR1 ENHRY and CDR2 SYGVKD. The CDR3 is CATQGANGDSPLHF. The CDR3 DNA reads TGTGCCACCCAGGGAGCGAATGGGGATTCACCCCTCCACTTT.

In its sample, this clonotype was seen many times. An end of the junction does not agree with germline; a read error may underlie this. The chain couples TRBV5-1 to TRBJ2-3; 9 bases are a match to TRBD2. The length of the CDR3 is 15 residues. Germline V lookup: CDR1 SGHRS, CDR2 YFSETQ. The CDR3 protein is CASSLASGVTDTQYF. CDR3 sequence (DNA): TGTGCCAGCAGCTTAGCTAGCGGGGTCACAGATACGCAGTATTTT.

This clonotype was detected only a few times. V gene TRBV29-1 combines with J gene TRBJ2-7, with TRBD2 identical over 15 bases. The CDR3 length is 12 residues. The J segment lost 6 bases and the V segment lost 7 bases, leaving 1 base of the junction unmatched. Germline CDR1 and CDR2: SQVTM and ANQGSEA. Written as DNA, the CDR3 is TGCAGCGGGGGACTAGCGGGAGGCGAGCAGTACTTC. Translated: CSGGLAGGEQYF.

The chain carries TRBV5-6 and TRBJ2-4; D unresolved. This CDR3 is 14 amino acids long. V lost 2 bases, J lost 6 bases, and 12 bases lay in between. Germline values: CDR1 SGHDT, CDR2 YYEEEE. CDR3 sequence (DNA): TGTGCCAGCAGCTTTTTGGGGTTAAGAAACATTCAGTACTTC. This gives the protein CASSFLGLRNIQYF.

This clonotype appeared a few times. V usage is TRBV3-1 and J usage is TRBJ2-1; D is uncertain. The CDR3 consists of 14 residues. Germline V lookup: CDR1 LGHDT, CDR2 YNNKEL (reference sequence). The V end lost 6 bases, the J end lost 7 bases, and 16 bases lay between the germline ends. This chain's CDR3 is CASRPGPRANEQFF. For the CDR3, the DNA is TGTGCCAGCAGGCCCGGGCCCCGAGCGAATGAGCAGTTCTTC.

The chain carries TRBV28 and TRBJ2-7; D not certain. Trimming shortened V by 3 bases and J by 2 bases, and 11 bases separated the two germline ends. There are 14 residues in the CDR3. The V gene's germline CDR1 is MDHEN and CDR2 SYDVKM. CDR3 amino acids: CASSFPTFPYEQYF. CDR3 nucleotide sequence: TGTGCCAGCAGTTTCCCCACGTTCCCCTACGAGCAGTACTTC.

V is TRBV6-5 and J is TRBJ2-1; 10 nucleotides match TRBD2. Germline V gives CDR1 MNHEY, CDR2 SVGAGI. The V and J ends lost 6 bases and 5 bases, in that order; junction bases with no gene match: 7. This CDR3 spans 15 amino acids. The CDR3 reads CASSPTSGDHNEQFF. The CDR3 DNA follows: TGTGCCAGCAGCCCTACTAGCGGGGATCACAATGAGCAGTTCTTC.

This clonotype was seen repeatedly, ten times or more. The gene calls are TRBV10-3 and TRBJ1-2; 9 bases line up with TRBD1. There are 16 residues in the CDR3. Trimming removed 6 bases from V and 6 bases from J; junction bases left unmatched: 14. Germline CDR1 ENHRY, CDR2 SYGVKD. The chain's CDR3 is CAIRDFIRDREDGYTF. CDR3 bases: TGTGCCATCAGAGACTTCATTCGGGACAGGGAAGATGGCTACACCTTC.

The rearrangement joins TRBV28 to TRBJ1-2; D not certain. Trimming took off 8 bases at V and 0 bases at J, with 10 bases between the two ends. The CDR3 has 13 amino acids. The germline V gene has CDR1 MDHEN and CDR2 SYDVKM. CDR3 DNA: TGTGCCAGCCTCTATTCCGCTAACTATGGCTACACCTTC. Translation gives CASLYSANYGYTF.